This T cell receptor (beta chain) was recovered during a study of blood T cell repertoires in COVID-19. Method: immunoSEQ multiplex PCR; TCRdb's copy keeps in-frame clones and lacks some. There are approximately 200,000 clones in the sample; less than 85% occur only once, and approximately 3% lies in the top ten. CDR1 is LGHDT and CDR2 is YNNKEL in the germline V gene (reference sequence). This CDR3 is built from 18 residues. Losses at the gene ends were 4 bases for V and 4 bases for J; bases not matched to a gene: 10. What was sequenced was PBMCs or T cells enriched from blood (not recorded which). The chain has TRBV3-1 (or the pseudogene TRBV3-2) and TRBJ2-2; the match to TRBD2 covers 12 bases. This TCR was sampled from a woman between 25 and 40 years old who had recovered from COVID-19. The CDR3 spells CASSPSLASGRVTGELFF. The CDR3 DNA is TGTGCCAGCAGCCCCTCCCTGGCTAGCGGGAGGGTCACCGGGGAGCTGTTTTTT.